The count of the clone carrying this T cell receptor beta chain is one. Antigen specificity is unknown. The sample originates from a study of a mutant IDH1 vaccine in newly diagnosed glioma. Time point defined: week 5, during vaccination. Doses consisted of 300 ug of mutant IDH1 20-mer peptide each, paired with topical imiquimod. This table comes from immunoSEQ multiplex PCR, and its TCRdb copy is limited to in-frame clones, with some not included. The sample lists approximately 26,000 clones, 89% occurring once. Trimming removed 0 bases from V and 3 bases from J, with 18 bases in between. This CDR3 contains 17 residues. The V gene's germline CDR1 is LGHNA and CDR2 YSLEER.

The J gene is TRBJ2-7, the V gene TRBV4-3; D unresolved. The material was PBMCs, obtained from a glioma patient whose treatment included an IDH1 peptide vaccine. This TCR derives from a man younger than 30 with glioma. CDR3 amino acids: CASSQDLGSGPNYEQYF. The CDR3 nucleotides are TGCGCCAGCAGCCAAGATCTGGGCTCCGGACCCAACTACGAGCAGTACTTC.